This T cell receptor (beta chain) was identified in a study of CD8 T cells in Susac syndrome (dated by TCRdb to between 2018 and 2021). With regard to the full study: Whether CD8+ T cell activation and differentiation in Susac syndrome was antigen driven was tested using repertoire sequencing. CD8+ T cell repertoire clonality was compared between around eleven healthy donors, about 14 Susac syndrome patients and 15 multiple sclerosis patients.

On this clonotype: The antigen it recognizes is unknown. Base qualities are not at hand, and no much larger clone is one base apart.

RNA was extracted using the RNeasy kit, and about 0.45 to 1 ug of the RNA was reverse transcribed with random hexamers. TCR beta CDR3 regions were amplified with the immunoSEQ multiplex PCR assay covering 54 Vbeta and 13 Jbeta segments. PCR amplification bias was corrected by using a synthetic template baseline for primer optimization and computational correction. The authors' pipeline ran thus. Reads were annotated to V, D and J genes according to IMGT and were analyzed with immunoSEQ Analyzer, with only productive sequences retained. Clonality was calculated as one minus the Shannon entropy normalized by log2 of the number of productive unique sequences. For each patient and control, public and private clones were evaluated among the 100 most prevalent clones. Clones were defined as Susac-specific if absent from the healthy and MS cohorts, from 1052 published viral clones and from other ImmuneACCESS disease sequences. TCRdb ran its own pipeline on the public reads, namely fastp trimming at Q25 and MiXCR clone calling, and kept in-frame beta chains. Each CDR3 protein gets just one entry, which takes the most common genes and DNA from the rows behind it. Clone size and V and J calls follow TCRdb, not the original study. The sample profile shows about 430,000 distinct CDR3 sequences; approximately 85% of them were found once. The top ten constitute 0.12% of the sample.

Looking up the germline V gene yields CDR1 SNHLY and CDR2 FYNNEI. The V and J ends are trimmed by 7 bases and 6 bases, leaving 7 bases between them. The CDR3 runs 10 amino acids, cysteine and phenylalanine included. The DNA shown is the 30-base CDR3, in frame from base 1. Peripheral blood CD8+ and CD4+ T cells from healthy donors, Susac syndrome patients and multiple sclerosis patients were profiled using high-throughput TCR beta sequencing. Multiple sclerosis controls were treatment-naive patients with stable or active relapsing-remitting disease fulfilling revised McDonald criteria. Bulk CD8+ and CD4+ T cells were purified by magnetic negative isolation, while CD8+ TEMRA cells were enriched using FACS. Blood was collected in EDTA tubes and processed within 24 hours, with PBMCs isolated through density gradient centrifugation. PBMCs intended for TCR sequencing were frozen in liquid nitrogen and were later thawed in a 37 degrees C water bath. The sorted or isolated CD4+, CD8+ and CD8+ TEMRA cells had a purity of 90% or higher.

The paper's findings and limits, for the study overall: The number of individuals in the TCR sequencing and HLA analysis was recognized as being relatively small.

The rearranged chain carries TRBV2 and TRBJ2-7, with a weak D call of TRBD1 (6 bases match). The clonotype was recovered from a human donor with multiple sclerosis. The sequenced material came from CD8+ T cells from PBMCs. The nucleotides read TGTGCCAGCATGGGGGCCGAGCAGTACTTC. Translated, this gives CASMGAEQYF.